The sequence of this T cell receptor (beta chain) was determined in a study of blood T cell repertoires in COVID-19. Original data processing: The authors estimated nucleated cell counts from reference gene primer amplification. Libraries were prepared by immunoSEQ multiplex PCR; TCRdb keeps only in-frame clonotypes and omits some of them. The DNA was the basis for D and trimming; V, J and clone size are from that table. The repertoire consists of about 250,000 clones, with about 91% occurring once and the leading ten covering approximately 1.3%. Trimming shortened V by 2 bases and J by 5 bases, and 21 bases separated the two germline ends. Germline CDR1 SGHTA, CDR2 FQGTGA. CDR3 length: 17 residues.

Sequencing was carried out using peripheral blood. This chain joins TRBV7-3 and TRBJ2-5; perhaps TRBD1 as D (5 bases). This TCR came from an older man with acute or convalescent COVID-19. The CDR3 protein is CASSLGQRYADGETQYF. The CDR3 nucleotides read TGTGCCAGCAGCTTAGGACAACGGTATGCCGATGGGGAGACCCAGTACTTC.